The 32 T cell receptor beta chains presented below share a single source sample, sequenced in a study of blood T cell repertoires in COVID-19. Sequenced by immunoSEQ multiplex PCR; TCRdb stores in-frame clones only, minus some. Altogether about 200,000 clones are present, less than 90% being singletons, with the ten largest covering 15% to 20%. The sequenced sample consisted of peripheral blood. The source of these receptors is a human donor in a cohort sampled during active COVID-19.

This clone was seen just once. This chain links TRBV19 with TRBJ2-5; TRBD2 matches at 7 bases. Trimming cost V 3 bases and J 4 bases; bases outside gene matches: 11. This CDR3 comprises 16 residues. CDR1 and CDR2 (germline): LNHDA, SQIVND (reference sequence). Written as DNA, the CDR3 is TGTGCCAGTAGTATCCGCATGACCTGGGAGGGAGAGACCCAGTACTTC. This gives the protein CASSIRMTWEGETQYF.

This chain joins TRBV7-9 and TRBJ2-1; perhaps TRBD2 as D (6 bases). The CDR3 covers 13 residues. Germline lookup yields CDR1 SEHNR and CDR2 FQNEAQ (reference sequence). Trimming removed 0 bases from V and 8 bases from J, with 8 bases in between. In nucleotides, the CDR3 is TGTGCCAGCAGCTTAGCGAGCGGGCATGAGCAGTTCTTC. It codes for CASSLASGHEQFF.

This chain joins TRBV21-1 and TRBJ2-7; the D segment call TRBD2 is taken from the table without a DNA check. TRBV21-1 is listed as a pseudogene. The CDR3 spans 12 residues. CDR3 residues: CASSKARYEQYF. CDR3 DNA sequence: TGTGCCAGCAGCAAAGCTCGCTACGAGCAGTACTTC.

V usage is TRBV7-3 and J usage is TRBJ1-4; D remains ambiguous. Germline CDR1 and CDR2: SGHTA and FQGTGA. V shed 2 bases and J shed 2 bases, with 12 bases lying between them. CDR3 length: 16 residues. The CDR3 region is CASSLCVRWTNEKLFF. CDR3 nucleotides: TGTGCCAGCAGCTTATGTGTCAGGTGGACTAATGAAAAACTGTTTTTT.

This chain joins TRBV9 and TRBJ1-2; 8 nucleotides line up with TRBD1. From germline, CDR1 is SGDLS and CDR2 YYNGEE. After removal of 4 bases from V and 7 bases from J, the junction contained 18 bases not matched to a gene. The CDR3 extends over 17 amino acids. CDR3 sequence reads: CASSPAGGAAVFGGYTF. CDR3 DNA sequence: TGTGCCAGCAGCCCGGCAGGGGGCGCAGCTGTATTCGGTGGCTACACCTTC.

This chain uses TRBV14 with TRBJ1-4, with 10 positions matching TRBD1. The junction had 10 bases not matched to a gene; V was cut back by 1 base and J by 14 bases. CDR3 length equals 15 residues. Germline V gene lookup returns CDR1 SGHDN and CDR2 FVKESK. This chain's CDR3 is CASSQGWTGGGRLFF. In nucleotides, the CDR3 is TGTGCCAGCAGCCAAGGTTGGACAGGGGGGGGTCGGCTGTTTTTT.

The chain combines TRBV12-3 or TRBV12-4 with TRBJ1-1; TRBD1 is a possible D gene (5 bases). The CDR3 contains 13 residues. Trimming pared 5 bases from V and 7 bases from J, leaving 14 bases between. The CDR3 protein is CASSLQGGNEAFF. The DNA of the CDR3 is TGTGCCAGCAGTCTCCAGGGAGGAAATGAAGCTTTCTTT.

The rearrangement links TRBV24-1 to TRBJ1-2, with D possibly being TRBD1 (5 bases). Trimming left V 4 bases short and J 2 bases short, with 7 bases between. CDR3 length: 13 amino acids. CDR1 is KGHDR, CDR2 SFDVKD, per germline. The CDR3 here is CATSESGNYGYTF. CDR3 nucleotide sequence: TGTGCCACCAGTGAGTCAGGGAACTATGGCTACACCTTC.

This CDR3 reads CSASEFHGTGSEKLFF. The CDR3 nucleotides are TGCAGTGCTAGTGAATTCCACGGGACAGGGAGCGAAAAACTGTTTTTT. The chain employs TRBV20-1 and TRBJ1-4; 9 nucleotides line up with TRBD1. The CDR3 extends over 16 amino acids. Trimming took 3 bases from V and 8 from J; bases not matched to a gene: 13. Germline V gene sequence: CDR1 DFQATT, CDR2 SNEGSKA (reference sequence).

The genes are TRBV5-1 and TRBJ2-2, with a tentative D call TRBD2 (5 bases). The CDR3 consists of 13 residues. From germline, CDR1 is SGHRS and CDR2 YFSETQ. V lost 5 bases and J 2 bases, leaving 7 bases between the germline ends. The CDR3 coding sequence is TGCGCCAGCAGTGAGGGTAACACCGGGGAGCTGTTTTTT. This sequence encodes CASSEGNTGELFF.

The DNA for the CDR3 is TGTGCCAGCGGGGAGTCTGGGGCCAACGTCCTGACTTTC. Protein sequence: CASGESGANVLTF. V usage is TRBV7-9 and J usage is TRBJ2-6; possibly TRBD2 for D (5 bases). With 8 bases removed from V and 1 base from J, the gap between germline ends came to 6 bases. Germline loops: CDR1 SEHNR, CDR2 FQNEAQ (reference sequence). The CDR3 contains 13 residues.

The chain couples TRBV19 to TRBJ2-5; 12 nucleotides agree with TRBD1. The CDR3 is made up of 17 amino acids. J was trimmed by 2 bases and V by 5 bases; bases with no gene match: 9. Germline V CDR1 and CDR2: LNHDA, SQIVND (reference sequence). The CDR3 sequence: CASSRDRGHTTQETQYF. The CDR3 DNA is TGTGCCAGTAGTCGGGACAGGGGGCATACCACTCAAGAGACCCAGTACTTC.

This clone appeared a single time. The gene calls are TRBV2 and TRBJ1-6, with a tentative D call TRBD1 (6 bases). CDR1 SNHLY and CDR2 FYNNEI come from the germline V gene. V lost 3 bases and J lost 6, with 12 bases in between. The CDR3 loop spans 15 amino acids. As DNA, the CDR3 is TGTGCCAGCAGTGATCGGACAGTCCTTAATTCACCCCTCCACTTT. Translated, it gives CASSDRTVLNSPLHF.

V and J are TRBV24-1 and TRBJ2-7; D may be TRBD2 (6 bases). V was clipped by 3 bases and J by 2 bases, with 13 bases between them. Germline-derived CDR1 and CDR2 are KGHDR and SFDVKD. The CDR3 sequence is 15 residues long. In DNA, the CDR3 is TGTGCCACCAGTGATGGCGGGGTAACGACCTACGAGCAGTACTTC. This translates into CATSDGGVTTYEQYF.

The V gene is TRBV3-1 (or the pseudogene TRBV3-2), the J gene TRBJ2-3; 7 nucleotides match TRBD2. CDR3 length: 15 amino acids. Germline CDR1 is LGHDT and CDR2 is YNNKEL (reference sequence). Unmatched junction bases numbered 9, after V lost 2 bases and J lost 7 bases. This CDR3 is CASSQMGGGSNTQYF. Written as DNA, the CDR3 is TGTGCCAGCAGCCAAATGGGGGGGGGATCCAATACGCAGTATTTT.

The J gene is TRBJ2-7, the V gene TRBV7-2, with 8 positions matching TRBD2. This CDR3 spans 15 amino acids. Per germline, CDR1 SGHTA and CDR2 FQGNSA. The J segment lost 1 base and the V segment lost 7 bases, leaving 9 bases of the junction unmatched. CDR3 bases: TGTGCCAGCACCCCTTTAGCGGGACCGTCCTACGAGCAGTACTTC. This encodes CASTPLAGPSYEQYF.

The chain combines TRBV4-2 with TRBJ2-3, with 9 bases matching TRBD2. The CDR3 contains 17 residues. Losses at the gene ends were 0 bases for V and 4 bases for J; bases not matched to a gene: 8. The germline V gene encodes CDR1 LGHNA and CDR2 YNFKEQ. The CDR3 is CASSQEGSGSVSDTQYF. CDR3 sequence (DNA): TGTGCCAGCAGCCAAGAGGGTAGCGGGAGCGTTTCAGATACGCAGTATTTT.

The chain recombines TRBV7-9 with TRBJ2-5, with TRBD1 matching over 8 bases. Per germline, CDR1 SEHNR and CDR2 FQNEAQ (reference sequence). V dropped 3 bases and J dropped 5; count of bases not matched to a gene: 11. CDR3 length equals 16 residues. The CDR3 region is CASSLEETGVWETQYF. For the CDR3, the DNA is TGTGCCAGCAGCTTGGAAGAGACAGGGGTTTGGGAGACCCAGTACTTC.

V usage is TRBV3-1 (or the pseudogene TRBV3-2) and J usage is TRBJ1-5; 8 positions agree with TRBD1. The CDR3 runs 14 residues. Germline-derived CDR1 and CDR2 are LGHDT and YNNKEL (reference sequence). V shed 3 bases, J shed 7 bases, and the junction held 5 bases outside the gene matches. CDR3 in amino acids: CASSHGQGGQPQHF. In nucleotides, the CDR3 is TGTGCCAGCAGCCATGGACAGGGAGGCCAGCCCCAGCATTTT.

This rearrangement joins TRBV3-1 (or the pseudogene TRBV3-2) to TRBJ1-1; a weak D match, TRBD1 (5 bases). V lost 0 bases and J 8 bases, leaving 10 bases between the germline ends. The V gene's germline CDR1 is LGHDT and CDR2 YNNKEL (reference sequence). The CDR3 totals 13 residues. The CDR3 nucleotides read TGTGCCAGCAGCCAAGATGGGGACTTAGAAGCTTTCTTT. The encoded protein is CASSQDGDLEAFF.

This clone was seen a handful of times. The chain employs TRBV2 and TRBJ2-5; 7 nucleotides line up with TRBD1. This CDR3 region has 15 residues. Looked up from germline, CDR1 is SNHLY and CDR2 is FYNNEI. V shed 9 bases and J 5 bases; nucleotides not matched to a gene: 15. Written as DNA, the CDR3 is TGTGCCAGGGTGAGACAGGGTCTAAATTCGGAGACCCAGTACTTC. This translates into CARVRQGLNSETQYF.

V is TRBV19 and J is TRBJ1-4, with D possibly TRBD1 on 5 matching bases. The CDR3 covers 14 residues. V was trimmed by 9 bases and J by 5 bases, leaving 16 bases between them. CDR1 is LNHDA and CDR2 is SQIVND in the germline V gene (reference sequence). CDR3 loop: CASSPQEGNEKLFF. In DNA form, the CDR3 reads TGTGCCAGCTCTCCACAGGAAGGGAATGAAAAACTGTTTTTT.

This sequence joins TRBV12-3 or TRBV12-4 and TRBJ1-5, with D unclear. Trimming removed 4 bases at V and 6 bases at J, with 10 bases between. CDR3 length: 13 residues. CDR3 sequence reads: CASSYRRLQPQHF. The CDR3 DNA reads TGTGCCAGCAGTTATAGGCGGCTTCAGCCCCAGCATTTT.

The CDR3 DNA is TGTGCCACCAGTGATTCGTTAGCGGGGACAAAAGAGACCCAGTACTTC. It specifies CATSDSLAGTKETQYF. The rearrangement uses TRBV24-1 and TRBJ2-5, with 8 bases that match TRBD2. V was clipped by 2 bases and J by 3 bases; unmatched bases: 7. The CDR3 totals 16 residues. The germline gives CDR1 KGHDR, CDR2 SFDVKD.

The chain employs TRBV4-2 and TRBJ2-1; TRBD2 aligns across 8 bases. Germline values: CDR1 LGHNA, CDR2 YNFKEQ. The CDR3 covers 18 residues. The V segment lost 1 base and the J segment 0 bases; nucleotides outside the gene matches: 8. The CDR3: CASSQGASGGRSYNEQFF. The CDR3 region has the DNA TGTGCCAGCAGCCAAGGCGCGAGCGGGGGCCGCTCCTACAATGAGCAGTTCTTC.

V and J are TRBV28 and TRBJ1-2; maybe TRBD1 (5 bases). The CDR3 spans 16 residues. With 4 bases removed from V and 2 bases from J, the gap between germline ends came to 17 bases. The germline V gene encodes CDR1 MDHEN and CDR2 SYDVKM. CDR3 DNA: TGTGCCAGCAGTTCCCTCACCAGGGTAGGCAACTATGGCTACACCTTC. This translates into CASSSLTRVGNYGYTF.

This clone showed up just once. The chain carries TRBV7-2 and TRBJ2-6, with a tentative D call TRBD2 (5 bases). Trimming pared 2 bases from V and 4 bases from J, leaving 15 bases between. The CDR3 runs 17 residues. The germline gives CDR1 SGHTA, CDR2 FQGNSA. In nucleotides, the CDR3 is TGTGCCAGCAGCTTATCGGCAGCGATAGCGGGGGCCAACGTCCTGACTTTC. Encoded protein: CASSLSAAIAGANVLTF.

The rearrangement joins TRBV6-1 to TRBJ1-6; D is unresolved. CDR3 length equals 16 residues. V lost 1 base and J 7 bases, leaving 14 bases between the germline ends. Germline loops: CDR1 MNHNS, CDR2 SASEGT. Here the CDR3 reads CASSEGFSAGNSPLHF. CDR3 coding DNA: TGTGCCAGCAGTGAAGGCTTTTCGGCGGGAAATTCACCCCTCCACTTT.

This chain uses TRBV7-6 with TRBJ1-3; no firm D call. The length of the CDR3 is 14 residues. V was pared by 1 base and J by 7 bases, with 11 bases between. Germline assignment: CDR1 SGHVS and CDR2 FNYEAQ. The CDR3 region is CASSLDSGGNTIYF. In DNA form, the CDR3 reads TGTGCCAGCAGCTTAGATTCGGGAGGGAACACCATATATTTT. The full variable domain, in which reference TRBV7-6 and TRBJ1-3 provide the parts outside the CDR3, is GAGVSQSPRYKVTKRGQDVALRCDPISGHVSLYWYRQALGQGPEFLTYFNYEAQQDKSGLPNDRFSAERPEGSISTLTIQRTEQRDSAMYRCASSLDSGGNTIYFGEGSWLTVV.

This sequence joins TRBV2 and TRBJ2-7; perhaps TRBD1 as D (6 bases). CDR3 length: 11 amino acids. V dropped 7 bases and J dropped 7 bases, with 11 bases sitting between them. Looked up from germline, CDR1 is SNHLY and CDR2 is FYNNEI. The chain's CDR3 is CASKEQGEQYF. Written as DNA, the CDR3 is TGTGCCAGCAAAGAGCAGGGGGAGCAGTACTTC. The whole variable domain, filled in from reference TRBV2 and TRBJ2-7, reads EPEVTQTPSHQVTQMGQEVILRCVPISNHLYFYWYRQILGQKVEFLVSFYNNEISEKSEIFDDQFSVERPDGSNFTLKIRSTKLEDSAMYFCASKEQGEQYFGPGTRLTVT.

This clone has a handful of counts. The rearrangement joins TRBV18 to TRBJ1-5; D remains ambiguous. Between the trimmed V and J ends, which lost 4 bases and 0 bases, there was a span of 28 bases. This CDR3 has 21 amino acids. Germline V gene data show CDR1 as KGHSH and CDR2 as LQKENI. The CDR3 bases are TGTGCCAGCTCACAGGAGATTTCCTTATTGTCTGGAGCGTATAGCAATCAGCCCCAGCATTTT. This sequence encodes CASSQEISLLSGAYSNQPQHF.

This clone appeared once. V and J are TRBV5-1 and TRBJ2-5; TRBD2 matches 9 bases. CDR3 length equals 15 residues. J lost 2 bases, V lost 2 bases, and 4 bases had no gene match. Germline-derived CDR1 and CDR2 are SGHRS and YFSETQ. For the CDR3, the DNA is TGCGCCAGCAGCTTTTCGCGGGGGGGGCAAGAGACCCAGTACTTC. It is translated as CASSFSRGGQETQYF.